The 32 T cell receptor beta chains given below trace back to one sample, sequenced in a study of molecular identifiers for immune sequencing clone quantification. MiXCR, applied by TCRdb to the PCR reads, yields one record per CDR3 protein. This table holds 300,000 to 400,000 distinct CDR3 sequences, about a fifth found once. The sequenced sample was naive CD8+ T cells from blood, with Jurkat cell RNA spiked in. Documented subset: FACS-sorted CD8+CD4-CCR7+CD45RA+ naive T cells. The receptors derive from a human donor in good health. Some libraries in this study had Jurkat cell RNA spiked in.

This clonotype was seen repeatedly, ten times or more. V is TRBV21-1 and J is TRBJ2-4. TRBV21-1 is annotated as a pseudogene. CDR3 size: 15 residues. The CDR3 loop is CASSKVGRVKNIQYF. CDR3 in DNA: TGTGCCAGCAGCAAAGTAGGACGGGTAAAAAACATTCAGTACTTC.

This clonotype was observed many times. The V and J genes are TRBV5-5 and TRBJ2-3, with D possibly being TRBD2 (7 bases). Germline V gene lookup returns CDR1 SGHKS and CDR2 YYEKEE (reference sequence). Trimming took 2 bases from V and 2 from J, leaving 12 bases between them. The CDR3 has 15 amino acids. This chain's CDR3 is CASSFWGGDTDTQYF. CDR3 nucleotide sequence: TGTGCCAGCAGCTTTTGGGGGGGCGACACAGATACGCAGTATTTT. The complete variable domain, with remaining parts taken from reference TRBV5-5 and TRBJ2-3, reads DAGVTQSPTHLIKTRGQQVTLRCSPISGHKSVSWYQQVLGQGPQFIFQYYEKEERGRGNFPDRFSARQFPNYSSELNVNALLLGDSALYLCASSFWGGDTDTQYFGPGTRLTVL.

This clonotype was picked up many times. The genes are TRBV28 and TRBJ2-3; D is possibly TRBD2 (6 bases). Germline CDR1 MDHEN, CDR2 SYDVKM. V was pared by 7 bases and J by 2 bases, with 10 bases between. The CDR3 contains 13 residues. Here the CDR3 DNA reads TGTGCCAGCACACGGGAGAACACAGATACGCAGTATTTT. Protein product: CASTRENTDTQYF.

Many counts were recorded for this clonotype. The chain is built from TRBV7-9 and TRBJ2-5; possibly TRBD1 or TRBD2 for D (5 bases each). The CDR3 consists of 14 residues. Trimming left V 5 bases short and J 5 bases short, with 15 bases between. Germline lookup yields CDR1 SEHNR and CDR2 FQNEAQ (reference sequence). CDR3 loop: CASSQEAGFETQYF. CDR3 coding DNA: TGTGCCAGCAGCCAGGAGGCAGGGTTCGAGACCCAGTACTTC.

Notes on this clonotype: This may stem from a read error, because a much larger clone lies one nucleotide away. This rearrangement joins TRBV30 to TRBJ1-5; unclear D gene. The CDR3 is 13 residues long. The germline CDR1 and CDR2 sequences are GTSNPN and SVGIG (reference sequence). The CDR3 region has the DNA TGTGCCTGGAGTTGGGGTGGCAATCGGCCCCAGCATTTT. This encodes CAWSWGGNRPQHF.

This clonotype was seen repeatedly, ten times or more. The CDR3 here is CASSIGRTYEQYF. The CDR3 bases are TGTGCCAGCAGCATCGGACGCACCTACGAGCAGTACTTC. The V and J genes are TRBV7-2 and TRBJ2-7; D is ambiguous. V lost 5 bases to trimming and J lost 2 bases, with 10 bases between them. The CDR3 is 13 amino acids. Germline V gives CDR1 SGHTA, CDR2 FQGNSA.

About this clonotype: Just one base apart from a much larger clone, this may be a read error. The V and J genes are TRBV13 and TRBJ2-1; D gene uncertain. Germline V gene data show CDR1 as PRHDT and CDR2 as FYEKMQ (reference sequence). The CDR3 spans 17 residues. With 3 bases removed from V and 4 bases from J, the gap between germline ends came to 19 bases. CDR3 DNA sequence: TGTGCCAGCAGCTTCTCGCAGGCAATCCCGAGGTACAATGAGCAGTTCTTC. It translates to CASSFSQAIPRYNEQFF.

This clonotype has at least ten counts. The chain has TRBV15 and TRBJ1-1, with TRBD1 as a possible D gene (5 bases). CDR3 length: 16 amino acids. The germline V and J ends were trimmed by 5 bases and 5 bases, with 21 bases remaining between them. The germline gives CDR1 LNHNV, CDR2 YYDKDF (reference sequence). CDR3 coding DNA: TGTGCCACCAGCTCCTTCGGGGGAATTTTGGGGACTGAAGCTTTCTTT. As protein: CATSSFGGILGTEAFF.

This clonotype was seen only a few times. The gene calls are TRBV4-1 and TRBJ2-7, with a tentative D call TRBD2 (5 bases). V gave up 5 bases and J gave up 2 bases, with 16 bases separating them. The CDR3 contains 15 residues. CDR1 and CDR2 from the germline V gene are MGHRA and YSYEKL. The CDR3 spells CASSGRRSAAYEQYF. The CDR3 nucleotides read TGCGCCAGCAGCGGCCGGAGGTCGGCAGCCTACGAGCAGTACTTC.

This clonotype was picked up many times. V usage is TRBV4-1 and J usage is TRBJ2-7; D is possibly TRBD1 (5 bases). V lost 0 bases and J 3 bases, leaving 9 bases between the germline ends. The CDR3 loop spans 14 amino acids. The germline gives CDR1 MGHRA, CDR2 YSYEKL. CDR3 DNA sequence: TGCGCCAGCAGCCAAGAAGCAGGGTACTACGAGCAGTACTTC. Protein product: CASSQEAGYYEQYF.

The sample holds many counts of this clonotype. The rearrangement links TRBV11-2 to TRBJ2-3, with 9 bases aligning to TRBD1. Trimming took 8 bases from V and 5 from J; bases not matched to a gene: 5. Germline CDR1 and CDR2: SGHAT and FQNNGV. The CDR3 runs to 13 residues. CDR3 in amino acids: CASAGQGIDTQYF. As DNA, the CDR3 is TGTGCCAGCGCGGGACAGGGCATAGATACGCAGTATTTT.

On this clonotype itself: A read error is possible here, since a much larger clone lies one base away. The chain joins TRBV6-6 to TRBJ2-3; 7 nucleotides line up with TRBD1. From germline, CDR1 is MNHNY and CDR2 SVGAGI (reference sequence). The CDR3 runs 14 residues. CDR3 sequence (DNA): TGTGCCAGCAGTTACGCGGACAGGACAGATACGCGGTATTTT. Protein sequence: CASSYADRTDTRYF.

The chain joins TRBV2 to TRBJ2-3, with D unclear. The V gene's germline CDR1 is SNHLY and CDR2 FYNNEI. The V gene lost 3 bases and the J gene lost 2 bases, with 9 bases spanning the gap. The CDR3 extends over 14 amino acids. Written as DNA, the CDR3 is TGTGCCAGCAGTGATGGCAGACACACAGATACGCAGTATTTT. Protein: CASSDGRHTDTQYF.

This clonotype was recorded a few times. This chain links TRBV7-9 with TRBJ2-7; D might be TRBD2 (5 bases). CDR1 and CDR2 (germline): SEHNR, FQNEAQ (reference sequence). V was pared by 5 bases and J by 0 bases, with 14 bases between. The CDR3 runs to 15 residues. CDR3 nucleotide sequence: TGTGCCAGCAGCCGGTCGGGCGGGCTCTCCTACGAGCAGTACTTC. It translates to CASSRSGGLSYEQYF.

The chain joins TRBV27 to TRBJ1-5; 7 nucleotides match TRBD1. This CDR3 region has 14 residues. After removal of 4 bases from V and 4 bases from J, the junction contained 4 bases not matched to a gene. Germline CDR1 is MNHEY and CDR2 is SMNVEV (reference sequence). In DNA, the CDR3 is TGTGCCAGCAGTTCCTCGGGACAGAATCAGCCCCAGCATTTT. Protein sequence: CASSSSGQNQPQHF.

Ten or more counts support this clonotype. J is TRBJ2-7 and V is TRBV28; D gene unclear. The CDR3 is made up of 12 amino acids. Germline lookup yields CDR1 MDHEN and CDR2 SYDVKM. Trimming took 5 bases from V and 3 from J, leaving 8 bases between them. The CDR3 spells CASSTPGYEQYF. For the CDR3, the DNA is TGTGCCAGCAGTACCCCCGGCTACGAGCAGTACTTC.

The table lists this clonotype with many counts. The genes are TRBV27 and TRBJ2-3, with D hard to call. Germline V CDR1 and CDR2: MNHEY, SMNVEV (reference sequence). V gave up 7 bases and J gave up 6 bases, with 8 bases separating them. The CDR3 loop spans 11 amino acids. In DNA form, the CDR3 reads TGTGCCAGCATTACGGCGGATACGCAGTATTTT. It codes for CASITADTQYF.

This clonotype was counted ten times or more. J is TRBJ1-1 and V is TRBV5-1, with TRBD1 matching 8 bases. V lost 10 bases to trimming and J lost 4 bases; unmatched junction nucleotides: 6. The CDR3 spans 12 residues. CDR1 SGHRS and CDR2 YFSETQ come from the germline V gene. The CDR3 is CAPRGRGTEAFF. CDR3 bases: TGCGCCCCCAGGGGGCGGGGCACTGAAGCTTTCTTT.

This clonotype was seen more than once but under ten times. The chain employs TRBV5-4 and TRBJ2-7; possibly TRBD2 for D (5 bases). Germline V gene lookup returns CDR1 SGHNT and CDR2 YYREEE (reference sequence). The CDR3 runs 14 residues. V was shortened by 5 bases and J by 4 bases, with 16 bases between the two germline ends. The CDR3 is CASSLTGKIYEQYF. DNA of the CDR3: TGTGCCAGCAGTCTTACCGGGAAGATTTACGAGCAGTACTTC.

Comments on this clonotype: The junction differs from germline at one of its ends, possibly a read error. The chain joins TRBV4-3 to TRBJ2-7, with D possibly matching TRBD1 (5 bases). The CDR3 is 14 residues long. Germline V gives CDR1 LGHNA, CDR2 YSLEER. In nucleotides, the CDR3 is TGCGCCAGCAGCCAAGATAGGGGTTCCTACGGGCAGTACTTC. It translates to CASSQDRGSYGQYF.

Many counts were recorded for this clonotype. The chain uses TRBV13 and TRBJ1-1; 8 bases align to TRBD1. The CDR3 extends over 14 amino acids. V shed 5 bases, J shed 3 bases, and the junction held 5 bases outside the gene matches. Germline CDR1 PRHDT, CDR2 FYEKMQ (reference sequence). CDR3 in DNA: TGTGCCAGCAGCCCCGGACAGGGCTACACTGAAGCTTTCTTT. This translates into CASSPGQGYTEAFF. Supplemented by reference TRBV13 and TRBJ1-1, the full variable domain reads AAGVIQSPRHLIKEKRETATLKCYPIPRHDTVYWYQQGPGQDPQFLISFYEKMQSDKGSIPDRFSAQQFSDYHSELNMSSLELGDSALYFCASSPGQGYTEAFFGQGTRLTVV.

This clonotype was counted at least ten times. The CDR3 bases are TGTGCCAGCAGTTCCCCGCCCCGGTCGGGACAGGGGGCCAACGAGCAGTACTTC. It codes for CASSSPPRSGQGANEQYF. The chain uses TRBV28 and TRBJ2-7; 12 positions match TRBD1. Germline V gives CDR1 MDHEN, CDR2 SYDVKM. V lost 4 bases to trimming and J lost 5 bases; unmatched junction nucleotides: 15. The CDR3 consists of 18 residues.

This clonotype has only a few counts. A much larger clone sits a single nucleotide away, making a read error possible. The gene calls are TRBV20-1 and TRBJ2-5; D is perhaps TRBD1 or TRBD2 (6 bases each). This CDR3 has 12 residues. The germline CDR1 and CDR2 sequences are DFQATT and SNEGSKA (reference sequence). V was clipped by 3 bases and J by 7 bases, with 12 bases between them. CDR3 DNA: TGCAGTGCTAGGTTAGGGGGAGGGACCCAGTACTTC. It translates to CSARLGGGTQYF.

This clonotype has at least ten counts. The J gene is TRBJ2-2, the V gene TRBV6-5; TRBD2 aligns across 10 bases. The CDR3 has 15 residues. The junction had 4 bases not matched to a gene; V was cut back by 7 bases and J by 2 bases. CDR1 and CDR2 (germline): MNHEY, SVGAGI. The CDR3 DNA sequence: TGTGCCAGCAAACTACTAGCGGGAAACACCGGGGAGCTGTTTTTT. Protein: CASKLLAGNTGELFF.

This clonotype showed up many times. This chain links TRBV6-1 with TRBJ2-2; no clear D gene. The CDR3 length is 14 residues. Germline CDR1 MNHNS, CDR2 SASEGT. The V end lost 2 bases, the J end lost 2 bases, and 6 bases lay between the germline ends. In DNA form, the CDR3 reads TGTGCCAGCAGTGAACTTATAAACACCGGGGAGCTGTTTTTT. It encodes CASSELINTGELFF.

Only a few counts were recorded for this clonotype. V and J are TRBV29-1 and TRBJ2-7; D might be TRBD1 (6 bases). The V gene's germline CDR1 is SQVTM and CDR2 ANQGSEA. CDR3 length equals 14 residues. The V end was cut by 2 bases, the J end by 1 base, with 12 bases between. CDR3 region: CSVESTGASYEQYF. CDR3 nucleotide sequence: TGCAGCGTTGAATCGACAGGTGCGTCCTACGAGCAGTACTTC.

The table lists this clonotype with a count of one. A much larger clone lies one base from this, so it may be a read error. The J gene is TRBJ1-2, the V gene TRBV2, with TRBD1 matching 8 bases. Germline-derived CDR1 and CDR2 are SNHLY and FYNNEI. This CDR3 has 15 residues. As DNA, the CDR3 is TGTGCCAGCAGTGTTGGGCAGGGGGCTTCTTATGACTACACCTTC. Translating gives CASSVGQGASYDYTF.

In its sample, this clonotype was seen many times. The chain couples TRBV20-1 to TRBJ2-7; maybe TRBD1 (6 bases). The CDR3 extends over 15 amino acids. In germline, CDR1 is DFQATT, CDR2 SNEGSKA (reference sequence). V lost 6 bases and J lost 0, with 18 bases in between. The CDR3 loop is CSARGSRENSYEQYF. The CDR3 DNA reads as TGCAGTGCCAGGGGATCAAGAGAGAACTCCTACGAGCAGTACTTC.

The chain carries TRBV6-2 or TRBV6-3 and TRBJ2-7; weak D call: TRBD1 (5 bases). This CDR3 comprises 13 residues. The V and J ends lost 5 bases and 4 bases respectively, with 12 bases between them. The germline V gene encodes CDR1 MNHEY and CDR2 SVGEGT. The CDR3 DNA reads as TGTGCCAGCAGTGGGGCCCAGGCGTACGAGCAGTACTTC. This sequence encodes CASSGAQAYEQYF.

The chain couples TRBV4-3 to TRBJ1-3; D ambiguous. CDR1 LGHNA and CDR2 YSLEER come from the germline V gene. This CDR3 has 14 residues. V was pared by 4 bases and J by 6 bases, with 13 bases between. The CDR3 sequence is CASSRDSSENTIYF. CDR3 in DNA: TGCGCCAGCAGCCGAGATAGTAGCGAAAACACCATATATTTT.

This clonotype showed up many times. The chain has TRBV12-5 and TRBJ2-7, with D perhaps TRBD1 (5 bases). V was pared by 0 bases and J by 7 bases, with 10 bases between. Germline V lookup: CDR1 LGHNT, CDR2 FRNRAP. The CDR3 covers 13 residues. The CDR3 DNA reads as TGTGCTAGTGGTTTGGTGGTGGGGCAAGAGCAGTACTTC. Its protein is CASGLVVGQEQYF.

A few counts support this clonotype. The CDR3 DNA sequence: TGTGCCAGCAGTGAAATTGGGGGTGGTACGAACATTCAGTACTTC. It yields the protein CASSEIGGGTNIQYF. The chain is built from TRBV2 and TRBJ2-4; D is possibly TRBD1 or TRBD2 (5 bases each). The CDR3 spans 15 residues. Trimming stripped 2 bases from V and 7 bases from J, with 15 bases between. The germline V gene encodes CDR1 SNHLY and CDR2 FYNNEI. Complete variable domain (other parts from reference TRBV2 and TRBJ2-4): EPEVTQTPSHQVTQMGQEVILRCVPISNHLYFYWYRQILGQKVEFLVSFYNNEISEKSEIFDDQFSVERPDGSNFTLKIRSTKLEDSAMYFCASSEIGGGTNIQYFGAGTRLSVL.